A single sample is the source of the 13 T cell receptor beta chains below, sequenced in a study of Ad26.COV2.S vaccination and SARS-CoV-2 variants. Produced via immunoSEQ multiplex PCR; TCRdb's table is partial and in-frame only. The profile shows fewer than 400,000 clones, roughly 90% of them singletons. Treatment in this sample: approximately 18 received Ad26.COV2.S at low or high dose, single or two shots; roughly five received placebo; per-sample allocation not given. Sampling was performed 63 days after the first vaccine or placebo injection. The material sequenced was peripheral blood, taken in a trial of Ad26.COV2.S vaccine versus placebo. The receptors were gathered from a person between 18 and 65 years old who received the Ad26.COV2.S COVID-19 vaccine or a placebo.

V is TRBV4-3 and J is TRBJ1-5; D not certain. CDR1 is LGHNA, CDR2 YSLEER, per germline. The CDR3 is 13 amino acids. V gave up 0 bases and J gave up 6 bases, with 6 bases separating them. CDR3 sequence: CASSQDISQPQHF. In nucleotides, the CDR3 is TGCGCCAGCAGCCAAGATATCAGTCAGCCCCAGCATTTT.

The chain employs TRBV7-9 and TRBJ2-6; D is unclear. V dropped 5 bases and J dropped 4 bases, with 15 bases sitting between them. The CDR3 contains 16 residues. Germline V gene lookup returns CDR1 SEHNR and CDR2 FQNEAQ (reference sequence). CDR3 protein: CASSPRTGVGANVLTF. The CDR3 DNA reads as TGTGCCAGCAGCCCCCGGACGGGTGTGGGGGCCAACGTCCTGACTTTC.

V usage is TRBV10-2 and J usage is TRBJ2-2; maybe TRBD1 (6 bases). V lost 10 bases and J lost 2, with 14 bases in between. CDR1 is WSHSY and CDR2 is SAAADI in the germline V gene. This CDR3 spans 14 amino acids. CDR3 nucleotides: TGCGCCACCCGGGACACCTTAAACACCGGGGAGCTGTTTTTT. Its translation is CATRDTLNTGELFF.

CDR3 DNA: TGTGCCAGCAGCCAAGTTCAAGATCGGCAGTTCTTC. This translates into CASSQVQDRQFF. The chain employs TRBV3-1 (or the pseudogene TRBV3-2) and TRBJ2-1; D uncertain. The CDR3 is 12 residues long. V dropped 1 base and J dropped 12 bases, with 10 bases sitting between them. The V gene's germline CDR1 is LGHDT and CDR2 YNNKEL (reference sequence).

This clone showed up just once. CDR3 nucleotide sequence: TGTGCCAGCAGCTTAGCTGTGACAGGGACGGAAAACACCATATATTTT. Amino acid sequence: CASSLAVTGTENTIYF. The V gene is TRBV7-8, the J gene TRBJ1-3; 7 bases fit TRBD1. The CDR3 length is 16 residues. CDR1 and CDR2 from the germline V gene are SGHVS and FQNEAQ. V was pared by 0 bases and J by 6 bases, with 8 bases of the junction left unmatched.

This rearrangement joins TRBV4-3 to TRBJ1-2; D remains ambiguous. The length of the CDR3 is 15 residues. The V end lost 0 bases, the J end lost 4 bases, and 12 bases lay between the germline ends. Germline CDR1 reads LGHNA; CDR2 reads YSLEER. CDR3 in amino acids: CASSQDGELIYGYTF. CDR3 nucleotide sequence: TGCGCCAGCAGCCAAGACGGGGAACTCATCTATGGCTACACCTTC.

The V gene is TRBV11-3, the J gene TRBJ2-5, with a tentative D call TRBD1 (6 bases). The CDR3 runs 12 residues. Per the germline V gene, CDR1 is SGHNT and CDR2 is YENEEA. Trimming stripped 1 base from V and 7 bases from J, with 7 bases between. In nucleotides, the CDR3 is TGTGCCAGCAGCTTAGTAGGGGGGACCCAGTACTTC. This sequence encodes CASSLVGGTQYF.

This chain connects TRBV4-2 to TRBJ1-2, with D tentatively TRBD1 (5 bases). Germline CDR1 reads LGHNA; CDR2 reads YNFKEQ. V was trimmed by 0 bases and J by 3 bases, leaving 11 bases between them. The CDR3 length is 15 residues. CDR3 nucleotide sequence: TGTGCCAGCAGCCAAGACCCAGGGCAAGACTATGGCTACACCTTC. Its protein is CASSQDPGQDYGYTF.

The chain joins TRBV19 to TRBJ1-5, with D perhaps matching TRBD1 (5 bases). V dropped 8 bases and J dropped 6 bases, with 11 bases sitting between them. Germline lookup yields CDR1 LNHDA and CDR2 SQIVND (reference sequence). CDR3 length equals 12 residues. CDR3 loop: CASRRGGQPQHF. In DNA form, the CDR3 reads TGTGCCAGTCGTAGGGGAGGTCAGCCCCAGCATTTT.

This clone was observed a single time. V usage is TRBV19 and J usage is TRBJ2-7; D is uncertain. This CDR3 comprises 13 residues. V was pared by 2 bases and J by 0 bases, with 5 bases between. The V gene's germline CDR1 is LNHDA and CDR2 SQIVND (reference sequence). CDR3: CASSIFHSYEQYF. CDR3 coding DNA: TGTGCCAGTAGTATATTTCACTCCTACGAGCAGTACTTC.

The chain combines TRBV7-9 with TRBJ1-5; D is ambiguous. CDR3 length: 15 residues. V was trimmed by 0 bases and J by 2 bases, leaving 8 bases between them. The germline CDR1 and CDR2 sequences are SEHNR and FQNEAQ (reference sequence). CDR3 loop: CASSLAGRGNQPQHF. CDR3 sequence (DNA): TGTGCCAGCAGCTTAGCAGGGAGGGGCAATCAGCCCCAGCATTTT.

This chain links TRBV7-8 with TRBJ2-1; 8 bases are shared with TRBD2. The junction had 5 bases not matched to a gene; V was cut back by 0 bases and J by 7 bases. Germline CDR1 reads SGHVS; CDR2 reads FQNEAQ. The CDR3 covers 15 residues. DNA for the CDR3: TGTGCCAGCAGCTTAGCGGGACTAGTGACGAATGAGCAGTTCTTC. It encodes CASSLAGLVTNEQFF.

The gene calls are TRBV7-9 and TRBJ1-6; tentatively, D is TRBD1 (5 bases). Germline values: CDR1 SEHNR, CDR2 FQNEAQ (reference sequence). The CDR3 spans 15 residues. Trimming shortened V by 1 base and J by 7 bases, and 11 bases separated the two germline ends. Written as DNA, the CDR3 is TGTGCCAGCAGCTTAGTTAGGGGTCCCAATTCACCCCTCCACTTT. Its translation is CASSLVRGPNSPLHF.